This paragraph reports one T cell receptor beta chain. The data were obtained in a study of blood T cell repertoires in COVID-19. Original data processing: Amplifying reference gene primers gave estimates of nucleated cell counts. Measured with immunoSEQ multiplex PCR; TCRdb has only the in-frame clones, and not every one. Clone size and V and J calls were adopted from that table, with D and trimming inferred from the DNA. Altogether about 260,000 clones are present, 80% to 90% being singletons, with the ten largest covering approximately 2.2%. The sequenced sample consisted of peripheral blood. The receptor comes from a woman between 45 and 60 years old with acute or convalescent COVID-19.

CDR3 in amino acids: CASSMNRGETQYF. CDR3 coding DNA: TGTGCCAGTAGTATGAACAGGGGCGAGACCCAGTACTTC. The J gene is TRBJ2-5, the V gene TRBV19; TRBD1 matches 7 bases. Trimming took 3 bases from V and 5 from J; bases not matched to a gene: 3. CDR1 and CDR2 (germline): LNHDA, SQIVND (reference sequence). The CDR3 has 13 residues.